The T cell receptor beta chain under discussion was sequenced for a study of blood T cell repertoires in COVID-19. Study in general: From T cells, B-cell-depleted T cells, or PBMCs came the material, which was cDNA or gDNA.

Original methodology: It was from reference gene primer amplification that nucleated cell counts were estimated. Profiled with immunoSEQ multiplex PCR; TCRdb holds only in-frame clones, not every one. The V and J calls and clone size were taken over from that table, and D and trimming were inferred from the DNA. This sample has tens of thousands of clones, with 85% found just once. Deletions cut 4 bases from V and 0 bases from J, with 13 bases between. This CDR3 is built from 16 residues. Germline CDR1 LGHDT, CDR2 YNNKEL (reference sequence). The V gene is TRBV3-1 (or the pseudogene TRBV3-2), the J gene TRBJ2-1, with TRBD1 as a possible D gene (5 bases). The specimen was peripheral blood. This receptor was taken from a man aged 80 or over with acute or convalescent COVID-19. This chain's CDR3 is CASSLRRGASYNEQFF. In DNA, the CDR3 is TGTGCCAGCAGCCTCAGACGTGGGGCCTCCTACAATGAGCAGTTCTTC.